This T cell receptor beta chain was obtained from a study of shared clonotypes between healthy human individuals. Study background: The donor group consisted of a couple of women and a few men, aged 18 to 49.

The CDR3 has 14 amino acids. The germline V gene encodes CDR1 LNHDA and CDR2 SQIVND (reference sequence). Trimming removed 5 bases from V and 5 bases from J, with 15 bases in between. Every donor, a Caucasian adult, lived in Nashville, Tennessee. Samples underwent the assay at deep level. Sequencing was performed with immunoSEQ multiplex PCR; in TCRdb, only in-frame clones are kept and a portion is missing. This sample carries 2,100,000 or so clones, 90% to 97% of them seen once, and the ten largest clones take approximately 0.13%. Sequenced material: naive CD4+ T cells sorted from blood. Subset reported: CD45RA+ positively selected. The clonotype originates from a man aged 18 to 29 in good health. The chain is built from TRBV19 and TRBJ1-1; D is unclear. The CDR3 sequence: CASSADYLGTEAFF. The CDR3 DNA follows: TGTGCCAGTAGTGCGGACTATCTGGGGACTGAAGCTTTCTTT.